Shown below are 32 T cell receptor beta chains from a single sample sequenced in a study of cytomegalovirus exposure and HLA in healthy donors. Clones were sequenced by immunoSEQ multiplex PCR, and TCRdb holds only the in-frame ones, with some missing. The sample contains roughly 300,000 clones, around 90% of which appear only once. The sequenced material came from PBMCs. The receptors come from a woman aged 25 to 39 in good health and CMV-seropositive.

This chain joins TRBV6-5 and TRBJ2-1, with D perhaps matching TRBD1 (8 bases). Germline CDR1 reads MNHEY; CDR2 reads SVGAGI. The V gene lost 6 bases and the J gene lost 8 bases, with 14 bases spanning the gap. The CDR3 sequence is 13 residues long. The CDR3 DNA reads as TGTGCCAGCAGGGAACAGGGGGGGCATGAGCAGTTCTTC. It encodes CASREQGGHEQFF.

The CDR3 loop is CASSPHQLAGFPYEQYF. The CDR3 DNA reads as TGTGCCAGCAGCCCTCACCAACTAGCGGGCTTTCCCTACGAGCAGTACTTC. The gene calls are TRBV7-3 and TRBJ2-7, with TRBD2 identical over 9 bases. Looked up from germline, CDR1 is SGHTA and CDR2 is FQGTGA. The CDR3 is made up of 17 amino acids. J lost 2 bases, V lost 5 bases, and 13 bases had no gene match.

The rearrangement uses TRBV27 and TRBJ2-4; a possible D gene is TRBD1 (6 bases). Trimming removed 5 bases at V and 0 bases at J, with 17 bases between. The CDR3 has 17 residues. Germline assignment: CDR1 MNHEY and CDR2 SMNVEV (reference sequence). The CDR3 nucleotides read TGTGCCAGCAGTGGGGGCCCAGATCTGCTAGCCAAAAACATTCAGTACTTC. Translation: CASSGGPDLLAKNIQYF.

The chain uses TRBV5-1 and TRBJ2-5; 9 nucleotides align to TRBD1. V lost 4 bases and J lost 1; bases outside the gene matches: 14. CDR3 size: 18 residues. CDR1 and CDR2 (germline): SGHRS, YFSETQ. The CDR3 nucleotides are TGCGCCAGCAGCGCACAACCGGGACAGGGCCTCACCCAAGAGACCCAGTACTTC. Translation: CASSAQPGQGLTQETQYF.

The chain carries TRBV27 and TRBJ1-2; a weak D match, TRBD1 (5 bases). The germline V and J ends were trimmed by 2 bases and 8 bases, with 12 bases remaining between them. The CDR3 length is 13 residues. Germline values: CDR1 MNHEY, CDR2 SMNVEV (reference sequence). The CDR3 DNA follows: TGTGCCAGCAGTTTAGGGGCAGGGAACGGCTACACCTTC. It specifies CASSLGAGNGYTF.

The chain carries TRBV28 and TRBJ1-2; D not certain. V lost 10 bases to trimming and J lost 2 bases, with 11 bases between them. The CDR3 is 12 residues long. From germline, CDR1 is MDHEN and CDR2 SYDVKM. The chain's CDR3 is CAIIDGNYGYTF. The CDR3 bases are TGTGCCATCATAGACGGAAACTATGGCTACACCTTC.

This chain joins TRBV6-5 and TRBJ2-2; 7 bases are a match to TRBD2. In germline, CDR1 is MNHEY, CDR2 SVGAGI. This CDR3 has 16 residues. The trim removed 2 bases at V and 0 bases at J, leaving 3 bases unmatched. In DNA, the CDR3 is TGTGCCAGCAGTTACGTGGCGGGAGCGAACACCGGGGAGCTGTTTTTT. Protein: CASSYVAGANTGELFF.

The gene calls are TRBV10-3 and TRBJ2-3; TRBD1 or TRBD2 may be the D gene (6 bases each). Deletions cut 7 bases from V and 0 bases from J, with 17 bases between. From germline, CDR1 is ENHRY and CDR2 SYGVKD. This CDR3 has 16 amino acids. The CDR3 coding sequence is TGTGCCATCACTCCCGGGGGCCCTTCTAGCACAGATACGCAGTATTTT. Protein product: CAITPGGPSSTDTQYF.

The rearrangement links TRBV6-5 to TRBJ2-7; D is ambiguous. CDR1 MNHEY and CDR2 SVGAGI come from the germline V gene. This CDR3 is 15 amino acids long. Trimming left V 0 bases short and J 4 bases short, with 13 bases between. The CDR3 coding sequence is TGTGCCAGCAGTTACTCAGGTATAGGTCTTTACGAGCAGTACTTC. Amino acid sequence: CASSYSGIGLYEQYF.

In the case of this clone: The junction differs from germline at one of its ends, possibly a read error. The chain links TRBV29-1 to TRBJ2-5, with D perhaps matching TRBD2 (5 bases). CDR3 length equals 10 residues. Germline V gives CDR1 SQVTM, CDR2 ANQGSEA. In DNA form, the CDR3 reads TGCAGCGTTGACGAGGACCACGGGAACTTC. Encoded protein: CSVDEDHGNF.

The rearrangement uses TRBV19 and TRBJ2-1; 12 bases are a match to TRBD2. Germline V gene lookup returns CDR1 LNHDA and CDR2 SQIVND (reference sequence). The trim removed 1 base at V and 8 bases at J, leaving 15 bases unmatched. The CDR3 has 19 amino acids. CDR3 DNA sequence: TGTGCCAGTAGTATAGGTCGACTAGCGGGAGTTCCCCGCGGAGATGAGCAGTTCTTC. This encodes CASSIGRLAGVPRGDEQFF. Together with reference TRBV19 and TRBJ2-1, the CDR3 gives the full variable domain: DGGITQSPKYLFRKEGQNVTLSCEQNLNHDAMYWYRQDPGQGLRLIYYSQIVNDFQKGDIAEGYSVSREKKESFPLTVTSAQKNPTAFYLCASSIGRLAGVPRGDEQFFGPGTRLTVL.

This rearrangement joins TRBV28 to TRBJ2-5, with 8 nucleotides matching TRBD1. With V trimmed by 5 bases and J by 5 bases, 7 bases remained unmatched. Germline assignment: CDR1 MDHEN and CDR2 SYDVKM. The CDR3 is 14 residues long. The CDR3 nucleotides are TGTGCCAGCAGTCCAGGACAGGGTTGGGAGACCCAGTACTTC. Protein: CASSPGQGWETQYF.

The chain recombines TRBV5-4 with TRBJ2-7; no reliable D call. Germline CDR1 is SGHNT and CDR2 is YYREEE (reference sequence). With 0 bases removed from V and 6 bases from J, the gap between germline ends came to 7 bases. The CDR3 totals 12 residues. In DNA, the CDR3 is TGTGCCAGCAGCTTGGAAGGGTCCGAGCAGTACTTC. It translates to CASSLEGSEQYF.

The rearrangement links TRBV4-3 to TRBJ1-1, with D perhaps matching TRBD1 (6 bases). Deletions cut 5 bases from V and 0 bases from J, with 10 bases between. Germline V lookup: CDR1 LGHNA, CDR2 YSLEER. This CDR3 is built from 14 residues. CDR3 DNA sequence: TGCGCCAGCAGCGCGGGACATTTGAACACTGAAGCTTTCTTT. It codes for CASSAGHLNTEAFF.

The CDR3 coding sequence is TGTGCCAGCGGCGGGGAACTGGGGGGAGAGACCCAGTACTTC. This sequence encodes CASGGELGGETQYF. The V call is TRBV2, the J call TRBJ2-5; tentative D call: TRBD2 (6 bases). Per the germline V gene, CDR1 is SNHLY and CDR2 is FYNNEI. This CDR3 is 14 amino acids long. Trimming took 8 bases from V and 4 from J, leaving 17 bases between them.

The V gene is TRBV7-6, the J gene TRBJ2-1; 11 bases map to TRBD2. With V trimmed by 0 bases and J by 4 bases, 5 bases remained unmatched. Germline V CDR1 and CDR2: SGHVS, FNYEAQ. The CDR3 extends over 17 amino acids. The CDR3 coding sequence is TGTGCCAGCAGCTTAGCTAATTTAGCGGGGGGGTACAATGAGCAGTTCTTC. Protein sequence: CASSLANLAGGYNEQFF. Full variable domain (remainder filled in from reference TRBV7-6 and TRBJ2-1): GAGVSQSPRYKVTKRGQDVALRCDPISGHVSLYWYRQALGQGPEFLTYFNYEAQQDKSGLPNDRFSAERPEGSISTLTIQRTEQRDSAMYRCASSLANLAGGYNEQFFGPGTRLTVL.

The V and J genes are TRBV5-1 and TRBJ1-4, with 8 bases that match TRBD1. Germline V gene sequence: CDR1 SGHRS, CDR2 YFSETQ. The V gene end was trimmed by 5 bases and the J gene end by 7 bases; junction bases not matched to a gene: 7. The CDR3 totals 14 residues. Written as DNA, the CDR3 is TGCGCCAGCAGAAGACAGGGGAGGGGTGAAAAACTGTTTTTT. The encoded protein is CASRRQGRGEKLFF.

This clone was recorded once. V gene TRBV2 combines with J gene TRBJ1-2; 8 bases map to TRBD1. The CDR3 sequence is 11 residues long. Trimming took 8 bases from V and 7 from J; bases not matched to a gene: 3. CDR1 SNHLY and CDR2 FYNNEI come from the germline V gene. The CDR3 here is CASGGTGGYTF. CDR3 nucleotides: TGTGCCAGCGGGGGGACAGGTGGCTACACCTTC.

The genes are TRBV4-3 and TRBJ1-2; D possibly corresponds to TRBD1 (5 bases). V shed 4 bases and J shed 2 bases, with 20 bases lying between them. The CDR3 contains 17 residues. Per the germline V gene, CDR1 is LGHNA and CDR2 is YSLEER. CDR3 sequence: CASSRDSGQVRNYGYTF. DNA for the CDR3: TGCGCCAGCAGCCGCGACAGTGGTCAGGTCAGGAACTATGGCTACACCTTC.

This chain links TRBV6-1 with TRBJ2-7; D not certain. Germline V gene lookup returns CDR1 MNHNS and CDR2 SASEGT. Trimming stripped 8 bases from V and 3 bases from J, with 11 bases between. The length of the CDR3 is 12 residues. This CDR3 reads CASEIHGYEQYF. CDR3 coding DNA: TGTGCCAGCGAGATCCACGGCTACGAGCAGTACTTC.

This chain uses TRBV5-1 with TRBJ2-3; D remains unclear. Trimming removed 6 bases from V and 2 bases from J, with 10 bases in between. CDR1 is SGHRS, CDR2 YFSETQ, per germline. The CDR3 runs 13 residues. CDR3 region: CASNRRDTDTQYF. The CDR3 DNA reads TGCGCCAGCAATAGAAGGGACACAGATACGCAGTATTTT.

The chain is built from TRBV30 and TRBJ2-7; TRBD1 might be the D (5 bases). CDR3 length: 11 amino acids. The germline gives CDR1 GTSNPN, CDR2 SVGIG (reference sequence). Trimming stripped 5 bases from V and 6 bases from J, with 11 bases between. DNA of the CDR3: TGTGCCTGGTCCAGGGAAGGCGAGCAGTACTTC. This encodes CAWSREGEQYF. The full variable domain, completed using reference TRBV30 and TRBJ2-7, is SQTIHQWPATLVQPVGSPLSLECTVEGTSNPNLYWYRQAAGRGLQLLFYSVGIGQISSEVPQNLSASRPQDRQFILSSKKLLLSDSGFYLCAWSREGEQYFGPGTRLTVT.

The chain has TRBV10-3 and TRBJ2-7, with 11 bases fitting TRBD2. V gave up 10 bases and J gave up 0 bases; unmatched junction bases: 5. Per the germline V gene, CDR1 is ENHRY and CDR2 is SYGVKD. The CDR3 contains 14 residues. The CDR3 DNA is TGTGCCACCCAAGGGACTAGCGGCTCCTACGAGCAGTACTTC. Translated: CATQGTSGSYEQYF.

This chain links TRBV5-1 with TRBJ2-5; TRBD2 agrees at 7 bases. The CDR3 totals 17 residues. Germline V gene lookup returns CDR1 SGHRS and CDR2 YFSETQ. V was pared by 0 bases and J by 1 base, with 9 bases of the junction left unmatched. CDR3 in DNA: TGCGCCAGCAGCTTGGTACGGGGAGGGCTTATCCAAGAGACCCAGTACTTC. Translation gives CASSLVRGGLIQETQYF.

The chain couples TRBV27 to TRBJ2-7; 10 bases are shared with TRBD2. Germline V lookup: CDR1 MNHEY, CDR2 SMNVEV (reference sequence). The CDR3 is made up of 15 amino acids. After removal of 5 bases from V and 6 bases from J, the junction contained 10 bases not matched to a gene. The CDR3 region is CASSPPIAGGVEQYF. The DNA for the CDR3 is TGTGCCAGCAGTCCGCCCATAGCGGGAGGAGTCGAGCAGTACTTC.

This clone showed up just a few times. The chain links TRBV6-5 to TRBJ1-6; D unclear. In germline, CDR1 is MNHEY, CDR2 SVGAGI. Deletions cut 7 bases from V and 6 bases from J, with 13 bases between. The CDR3 length is 14 residues. The DNA of the CDR3 is TGTGCCAGCACTCCAGGACGTGGTAATTCACCCCTCCACTTT. Its translation is CASTPGRGNSPLHF.

The V gene is TRBV7-2, the J gene TRBJ1-1; 10 bases line up with TRBD1. The CDR3 contains 13 residues. Germline assignment: CDR1 SGHTA and CDR2 FQGNSA. V was pared by 6 bases and J by 6 bases, with 4 bases of the junction left unmatched. The CDR3 DNA follows: TGTGCCAGCAGAAAAGACAGGGGGCCTGAAGCTTTCTTT. Protein: CASRKDRGPEAFF.

This clone was recorded once. V is TRBV7-2 and J is TRBJ1-1; D ambiguous. Germline V gene data show CDR1 as SGHTA and CDR2 as FQGNSA. V was shortened by 1 base and J by 7 bases, with 13 bases between the two germline ends. The CDR3 is 14 amino acids. The CDR3: CASSLEGGPYEAFF. The CDR3 bases are TGTGCCAGCAGCTTAGAGGGAGGCCCCTATGAAGCTTTCTTT.

The gene calls are TRBV4-1 and TRBJ2-5; 8 nucleotides agree with TRBD2. This CDR3 spans 19 amino acids. The trim removed 0 bases at V and 0 bases at J, leaving 12 bases unmatched. Germline values: CDR1 MGHRA, CDR2 YSYEKL. The CDR3 region has the DNA TGCGCCAGCAGCCAAGAGACGGGCCCGGCGGGGGGCAACCAAGAGACCCAGTACTTC. It yields the protein CASSQETGPAGGNQETQYF.

This clone showed up just a few times. The chain couples TRBV2 to TRBJ1-5, with D perhaps matching TRBD1 (5 bases). The V end was cut by 4 bases, the J end by 5 bases, with 15 bases between. CDR1 is SNHLY, CDR2 FYNNEI, per germline. The CDR3 has 15 amino acids. CDR3 protein: CASSGGTGNHQPQHF. CDR3 nucleotide sequence: TGTGCCAGCAGTGGGGGGACGGGCAATCATCAGCCCCAGCATTTT.

J is TRBJ1-2 and V is TRBV4-3; maybe TRBD1 (5 bases). The germline CDR1 and CDR2 sequences are LGHNA and YSLEER. This CDR3 comprises 13 residues. V was pared by 1 base and J by 8 bases, with 11 bases between. The CDR3: CASSQGLGVGYTF. The DNA for the CDR3 is TGCGCCAGCAGCCAAGGGCTAGGGGTAGGCTACACCTTC.

The chain is built from TRBV9 and TRBJ1-6, with D unresolved. CDR1 and CDR2 (germline): SGDLS, YYNGEE. Trimming removed 3 bases from V and 7 bases from J, with 17 bases in between. This CDR3 is 16 amino acids long. CDR3 loop: CASSDPHRGGNSPLHF. CDR3 in DNA: TGTGCCAGCAGCGACCCTCACCGAGGAGGCAATTCACCCCTCCACTTT.